These T cell receptor beta chains were read from a single sample in a study of Graves' ophthalmopathy and Graves' hyperthyroidism. TCRdb fed the multiplex PCR reads into MiXCR, producing one record per CDR3 protein. The sample includes some 1.1 million distinct CDR3 sequences, about 38% seen only once; the top ten take around 10%. Source material: peripheral blood or thyroid tissue (not recorded which). The receptors stem from an adult man with Graves' hyperthyroidism. Each CDR3 is given with its conserved first and last residue. Fields, in order: CDR3 protein, J gene, V gene.

CDR3 protein: CASSEEGGQFVVF; J gene: TRBJ1-4; V gene: TRBV2
CDR3 protein: CASQFSGPLNSPLHF; J gene: TRBJ1-6; V gene: TRBV7-4
CDR3 protein: CSVGGRRDYEQYF; J gene: TRBJ2-7; V gene: TRBV29-1
CDR3 protein: CAIRDGQGAHGYTF; J gene: TRBJ1-2; V gene: TRBV10-3
CDR3 protein: CSAERDGPYEQYF; J gene: TRBJ2-7; V gene: TRBV20-1
CDR3 protein: CASRRQHTEAFF; J gene: TRBJ1-1; V gene: TRBV5-6
CDR3 protein: CATSAGGNTEAFF; J gene: TRBJ1-1; V gene: TRBV24-1
CDR3 protein: CAISEQGVTQYF; J gene: TRBJ2-5; V gene: TRBV10-3
CDR3 protein: CASSLAAGQLQETQYF; J gene: TRBJ2-5; V gene: TRBV5-8
CDR3 protein: CAISDTGENQPQYF; J gene: TRBJ2-5; V gene: TRBV10-3
CDR3 protein: CASRSGTGIATQYF; J gene: TRBJ2-5; V gene: TRBV7-8
CDR3 protein: CASSLIGQGVGNTIYF; J gene: TRBJ1-3; V gene: TRBV25-1
CDR3 protein: CASSRGVVETQYF; J gene: TRBJ2-5; V gene: TRBV7-8
CDR3 protein: CASRSGTGIIYEQYF; J gene: TRBJ2-7; V gene: TRBV12-3/TRBV12-4
CDR3 protein: CASSIPGRLLGAFF; J gene: TRBJ1-1; V gene: TRBV19
CDR3 protein: CASSAEQGYGYTF; J gene: TRBJ1-2; V gene: TRBV28
CDR3 protein: CAWSRGWEQYF; J gene: TRBJ2-7; V gene: TRBV30
CDR3 protein: CASSERGRANQPQHF; J gene: TRBJ1-5; V gene: TRBV2
CDR3 protein: CASSQVYGEQYF; J gene: TRBJ2-7; V gene: TRBV7-9
CDR3 protein: CASSGKRRRNTGELFF; J gene: TRBJ2-2; V gene: TRBV6-5
CDR3 protein: CAIGGSGSLNEKLFF; J gene: TRBJ1-4; V gene: TRBV10-3
CDR3 protein: CAWAGTGFGYTF; J gene: TRBJ1-2; V gene: TRBV30
CDR3 protein: CASSPLARRTPGELFF; J gene: TRBJ2-2; V gene: TRBV25-1
CDR3 protein: CSVLGQSSGANVLTF; J gene: TRBJ2-6; V gene: TRBV29-1
CDR3 protein: CASSRRDSAGQPQHF; J gene: TRBJ1-5; V gene: TRBV4-1
CDR3 protein: CASSPGTAQSAEAFF; J gene: TRBJ1-1; V gene: TRBV7-9
CDR3 protein: CATGTTNANTGELFF; J gene: TRBJ2-2; V gene: TRBV24-1
CDR3 protein: CASRPSTWASGRVSYEQYF; J gene: TRBJ2-7; V gene: TRBV10-2
CDR3 protein: CASSQVVLAGETQYF; J gene: TRBJ2-5; V gene: TRBV4-3
CDR3 protein: CASSDPDRGEQYF; J gene: TRBJ2-7; V gene: TRBV7-6
CDR3 protein: CASSYSGQGYTDTQYF; J gene: TRBJ2-3; V gene: TRBV10-3
CDR3 protein: CASSPWDRGSHEQYF; J gene: TRBJ2-7; V gene: TRBV7-9
CDR3 protein: CASSYSIGQPRTQHF; J gene: TRBJ1-5; V gene: TRBV6-5
CDR3 protein: CASSLGVFNEKLFF; J gene: TRBJ1-4; V gene: TRBV7-9
CDR3 protein: CASSWGQSLSGDTIYF; J gene: TRBJ1-3; V gene: TRBV12-3/TRBV12-4
CDR3 protein: CATSGPGLAGAYEQYF; J gene: TRBJ2-7; V gene: TRBV15
CDR3 protein: CAIKKGLSTEAFF; J gene: TRBJ1-1; V gene: TRBV10-3
CDR3 protein: CATSDAVVLTF; J gene: TRBJ2-6; V gene: TRBV24-1
CDR3 protein: CASSHRLAGGEQYF; J gene: TRBJ2-7; V gene: TRBV7-6
CDR3 protein: CASTLSGTGPNTGELFF; J gene: TRBJ2-2; V gene: TRBV12-3/TRBV12-4
CDR3 protein: CASSLGTSGKLNEQYF; J gene: TRBJ2-7; V gene: TRBV5-1
CDR3 protein: CAWGPGTGETQYF; J gene: TRBJ2-5; V gene: TRBV30
CDR3 protein: CASSWTGASNQPQHF; J gene: TRBJ1-5; V gene: TRBV12-3/TRBV12-4
CDR3 protein: CASTGRGAAGYTF; J gene: TRBJ1-2; V gene: TRBV7-9
CDR3 protein: CASSLEPYNSPLHF; J gene: TRBJ1-6; V gene: TRBV5-6
CDR3 protein: CASGILETQYF; J gene: TRBJ2-5; V gene: TRBV3-1
CDR3 protein: CASSVTDPRISYEQYF; J gene: TRBJ2-7; V gene: TRBV6-6
CDR3 protein: CASSSTWSTDTQYF; J gene: TRBJ2-3; V gene: TRBV12-3/TRBV12-4
CDR3 protein: CASSGSRYGELFF; J gene: TRBJ2-2; V gene: TRBV2
CDR3 protein: CASSFGGQATYEQYF; J gene: TRBJ2-7; V gene: TRBV27